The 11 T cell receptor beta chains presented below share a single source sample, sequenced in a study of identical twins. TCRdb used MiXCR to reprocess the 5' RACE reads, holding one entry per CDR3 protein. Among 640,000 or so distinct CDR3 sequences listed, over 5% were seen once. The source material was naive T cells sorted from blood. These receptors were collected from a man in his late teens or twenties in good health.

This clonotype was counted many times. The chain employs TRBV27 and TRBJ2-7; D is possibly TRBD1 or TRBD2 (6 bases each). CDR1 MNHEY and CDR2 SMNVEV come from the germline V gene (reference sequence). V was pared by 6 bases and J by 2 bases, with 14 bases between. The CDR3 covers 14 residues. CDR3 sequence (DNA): TGTGCCAGCAGCTGGGGGGCAGGAGCCTACGAGCAGTACTTC. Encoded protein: CASSWGAGAYEQYF.

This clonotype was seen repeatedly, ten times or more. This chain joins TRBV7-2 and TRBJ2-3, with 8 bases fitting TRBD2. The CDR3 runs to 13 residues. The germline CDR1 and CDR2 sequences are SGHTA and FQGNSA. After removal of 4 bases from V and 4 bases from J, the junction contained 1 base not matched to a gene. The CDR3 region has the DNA TGTGCCAGCAGCTCGACTAGCGCAGATACGCAGTATTTT. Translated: CASSSTSADTQYF.

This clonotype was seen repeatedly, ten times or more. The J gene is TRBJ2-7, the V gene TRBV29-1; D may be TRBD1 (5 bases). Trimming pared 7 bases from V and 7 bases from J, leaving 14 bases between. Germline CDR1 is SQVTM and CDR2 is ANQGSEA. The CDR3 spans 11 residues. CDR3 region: CSATGPREQYF. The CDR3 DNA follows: TGCAGCGCCACAGGACCGCGGGAGCAGTACTTC.

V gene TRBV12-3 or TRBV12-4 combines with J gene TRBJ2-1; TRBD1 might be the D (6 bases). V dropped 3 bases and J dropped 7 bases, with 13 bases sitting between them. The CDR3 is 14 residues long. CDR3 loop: CASSLDSFNNEQFF. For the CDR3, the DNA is TGTGCCAGCAGTTTGGACAGTTTCAATAATGAGCAGTTCTTC.

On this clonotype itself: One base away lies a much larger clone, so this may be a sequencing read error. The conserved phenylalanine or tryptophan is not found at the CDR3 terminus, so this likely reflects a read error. The CDR3 nucleotides are TGTGCCAGCAGCCAAGATTTTCCGGGACTGAACACTGAAGCTTTCCTT. Protein: CASSQDFPGLNTEAFL. The genes are TRBV3-1 and TRBJ1-1; maybe TRBD1 (5 bases). V gave up 0 bases and J gave up 0 bases, with 11 bases separating them. The CDR3 contains 16 residues. Germline V CDR1 and CDR2: LGHDT, YNNKEL (reference sequence).

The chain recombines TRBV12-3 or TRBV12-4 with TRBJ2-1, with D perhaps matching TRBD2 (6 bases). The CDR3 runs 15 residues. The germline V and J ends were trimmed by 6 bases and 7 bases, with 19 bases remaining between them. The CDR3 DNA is TGTGCCAGCAGACCGCCGGGACTCATCGGTAATGAGCAGTTCTTC. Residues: CASRPPGLIGNEQFF.

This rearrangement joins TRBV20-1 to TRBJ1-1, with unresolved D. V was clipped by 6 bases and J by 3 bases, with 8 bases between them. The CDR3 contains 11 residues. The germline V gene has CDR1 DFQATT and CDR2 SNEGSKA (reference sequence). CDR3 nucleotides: TGCAGTGCGACCTGGGACACTGAAGCTTTCTTT. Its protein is CSATWDTEAFF.

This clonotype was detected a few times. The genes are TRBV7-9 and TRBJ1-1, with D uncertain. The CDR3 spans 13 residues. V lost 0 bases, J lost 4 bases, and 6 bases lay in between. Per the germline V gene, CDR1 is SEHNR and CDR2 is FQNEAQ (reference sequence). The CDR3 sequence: CASSLAHGTEAFF. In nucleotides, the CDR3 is TGTGCCAGCAGCTTAGCGCACGGCACTGAAGCTTTCTTT.

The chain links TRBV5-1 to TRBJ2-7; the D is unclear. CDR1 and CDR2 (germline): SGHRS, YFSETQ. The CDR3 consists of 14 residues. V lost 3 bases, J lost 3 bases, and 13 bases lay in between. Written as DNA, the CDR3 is TGCGCCAGCAGCTCCCGCACTCAATACTACGAGCAGTACTTC. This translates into CASSSRTQYYEQYF. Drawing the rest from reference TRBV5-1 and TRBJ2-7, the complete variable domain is KAGVTQTPRYLIKTRGQQVTLSCSPISGHRSVSWYQQTPGQGLQFLFEYFSETQRNKGNFPGRFSGRQFSNSRSEMNVSTLELGDSALYLCASSSRTQYYEQYFGPGTRLTVT.

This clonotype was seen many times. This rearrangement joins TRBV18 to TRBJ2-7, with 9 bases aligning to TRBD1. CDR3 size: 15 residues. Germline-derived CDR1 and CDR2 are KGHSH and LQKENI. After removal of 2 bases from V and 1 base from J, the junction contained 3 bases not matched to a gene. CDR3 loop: CASSPTGTGSYEQYF. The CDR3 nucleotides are TGTGCCAGCTCACCAACCGGGACAGGGTCCTACGAGCAGTACTTC.

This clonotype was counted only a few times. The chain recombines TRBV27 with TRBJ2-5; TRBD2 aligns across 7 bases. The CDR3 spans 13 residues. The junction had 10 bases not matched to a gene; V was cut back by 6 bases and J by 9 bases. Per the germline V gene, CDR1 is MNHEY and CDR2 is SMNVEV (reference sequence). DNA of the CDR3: TGTGCCAGCAGCGAGGTGGGGGGGGGACCCCAGTACTTC. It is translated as CASSEVGGGPQYF.